The clone carrying this TCR beta chain was counted a few times. The sample comes from a study of technical replicates of blood from a few donors. The protocol was immunoSEQ multiplex PCR, while the TCRdb copy is restricted to in-frame clones and leaves out a portion. The data contain 50,000 to 70,000 clones, 70% to 90% of them singletons. CDR1 is SEHNR and CDR2 is FQNEAQ in the germline V gene (reference sequence). The CDR3 loop spans 17 amino acids. V lost 5 bases, J lost 2 bases, and 14 bases stayed unmatched. Material: PBMCs. The TCR was taken from a human donor in good health. Some clones in this sample may be carry-over from other donors' samples. This chain uses TRBV7-9 with TRBJ2-7, with 8 positions matching TRBD2. The CDR3 coding sequence is TGTGCCAGCAGCGGAGGAGAAATGGCGGGAGGACCCTACGAGCAGTACTTC. It specifies CASSGGEMAGGPYEQYF.